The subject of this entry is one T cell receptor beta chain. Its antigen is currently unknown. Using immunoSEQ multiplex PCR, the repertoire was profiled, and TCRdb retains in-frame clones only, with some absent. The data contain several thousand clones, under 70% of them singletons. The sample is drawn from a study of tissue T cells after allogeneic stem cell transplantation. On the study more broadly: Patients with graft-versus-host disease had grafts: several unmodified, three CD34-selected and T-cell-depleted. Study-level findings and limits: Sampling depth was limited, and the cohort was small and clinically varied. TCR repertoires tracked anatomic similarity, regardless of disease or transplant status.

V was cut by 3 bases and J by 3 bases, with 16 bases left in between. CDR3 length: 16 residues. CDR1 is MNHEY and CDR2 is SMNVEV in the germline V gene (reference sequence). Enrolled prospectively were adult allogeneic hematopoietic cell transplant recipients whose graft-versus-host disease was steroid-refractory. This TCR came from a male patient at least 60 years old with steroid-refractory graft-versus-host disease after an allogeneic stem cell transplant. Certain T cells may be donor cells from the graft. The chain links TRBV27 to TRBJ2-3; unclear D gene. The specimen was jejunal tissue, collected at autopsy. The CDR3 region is CASSLERLGFTDTQYF. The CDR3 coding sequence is TGTGCCAGCAGTTTGGAAAGGTTGGGCTTTACAGATACGCAGTATTTT.